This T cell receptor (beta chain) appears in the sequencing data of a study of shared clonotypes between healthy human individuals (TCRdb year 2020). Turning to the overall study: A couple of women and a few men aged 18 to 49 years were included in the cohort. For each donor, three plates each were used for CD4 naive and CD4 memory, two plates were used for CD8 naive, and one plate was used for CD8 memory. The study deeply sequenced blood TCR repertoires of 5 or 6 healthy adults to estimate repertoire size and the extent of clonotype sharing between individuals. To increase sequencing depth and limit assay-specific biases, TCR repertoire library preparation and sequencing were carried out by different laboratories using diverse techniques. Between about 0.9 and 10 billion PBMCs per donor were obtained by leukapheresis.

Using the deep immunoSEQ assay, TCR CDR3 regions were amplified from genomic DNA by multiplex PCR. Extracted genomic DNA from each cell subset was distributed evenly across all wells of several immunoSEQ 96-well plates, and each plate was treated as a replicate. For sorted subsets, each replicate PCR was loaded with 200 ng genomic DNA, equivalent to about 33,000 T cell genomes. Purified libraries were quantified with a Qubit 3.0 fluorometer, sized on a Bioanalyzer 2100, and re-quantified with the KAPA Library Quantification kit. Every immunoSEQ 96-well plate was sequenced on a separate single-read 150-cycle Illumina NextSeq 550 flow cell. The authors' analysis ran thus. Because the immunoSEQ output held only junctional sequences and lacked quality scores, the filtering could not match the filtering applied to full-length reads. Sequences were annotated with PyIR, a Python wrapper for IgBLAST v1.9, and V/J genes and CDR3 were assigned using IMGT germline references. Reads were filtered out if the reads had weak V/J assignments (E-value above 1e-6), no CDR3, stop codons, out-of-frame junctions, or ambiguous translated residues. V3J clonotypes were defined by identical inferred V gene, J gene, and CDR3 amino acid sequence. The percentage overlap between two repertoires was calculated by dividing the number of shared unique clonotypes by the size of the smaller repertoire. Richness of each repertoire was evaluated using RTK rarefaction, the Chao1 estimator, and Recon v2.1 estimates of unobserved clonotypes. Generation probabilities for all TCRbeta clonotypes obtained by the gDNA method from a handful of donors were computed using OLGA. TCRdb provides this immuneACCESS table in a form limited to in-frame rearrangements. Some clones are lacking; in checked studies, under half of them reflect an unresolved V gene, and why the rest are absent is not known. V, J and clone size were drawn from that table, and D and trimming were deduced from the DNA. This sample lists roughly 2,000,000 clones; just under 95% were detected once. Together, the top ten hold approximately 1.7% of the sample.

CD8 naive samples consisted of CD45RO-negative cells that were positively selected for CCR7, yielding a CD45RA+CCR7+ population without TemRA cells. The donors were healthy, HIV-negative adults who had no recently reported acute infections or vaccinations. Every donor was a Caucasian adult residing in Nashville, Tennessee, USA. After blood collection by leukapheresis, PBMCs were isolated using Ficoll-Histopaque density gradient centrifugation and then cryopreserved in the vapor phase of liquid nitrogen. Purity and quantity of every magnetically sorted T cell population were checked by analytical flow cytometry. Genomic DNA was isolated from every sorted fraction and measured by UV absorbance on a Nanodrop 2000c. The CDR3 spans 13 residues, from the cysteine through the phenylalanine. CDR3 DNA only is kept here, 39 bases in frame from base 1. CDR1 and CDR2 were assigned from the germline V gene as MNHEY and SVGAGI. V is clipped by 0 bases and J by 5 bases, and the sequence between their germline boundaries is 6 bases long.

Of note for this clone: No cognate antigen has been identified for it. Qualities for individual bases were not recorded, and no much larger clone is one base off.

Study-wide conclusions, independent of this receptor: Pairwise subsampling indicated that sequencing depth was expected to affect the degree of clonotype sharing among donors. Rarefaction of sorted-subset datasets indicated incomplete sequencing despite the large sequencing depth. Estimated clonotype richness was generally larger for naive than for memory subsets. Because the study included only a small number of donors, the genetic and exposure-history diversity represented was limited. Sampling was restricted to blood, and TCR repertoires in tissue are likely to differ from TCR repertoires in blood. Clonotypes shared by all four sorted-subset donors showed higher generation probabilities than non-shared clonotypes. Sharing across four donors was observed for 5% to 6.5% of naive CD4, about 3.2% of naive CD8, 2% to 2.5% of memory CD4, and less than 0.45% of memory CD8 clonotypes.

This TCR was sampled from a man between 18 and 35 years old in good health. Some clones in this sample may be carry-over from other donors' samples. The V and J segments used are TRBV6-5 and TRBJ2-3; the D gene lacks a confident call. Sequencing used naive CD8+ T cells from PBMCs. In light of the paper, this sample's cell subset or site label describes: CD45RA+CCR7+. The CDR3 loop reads CASSYSPGDTQYF. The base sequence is TGTGCCAGCAGTTACTCGCCGGGAGATACGCAGTATTTT.